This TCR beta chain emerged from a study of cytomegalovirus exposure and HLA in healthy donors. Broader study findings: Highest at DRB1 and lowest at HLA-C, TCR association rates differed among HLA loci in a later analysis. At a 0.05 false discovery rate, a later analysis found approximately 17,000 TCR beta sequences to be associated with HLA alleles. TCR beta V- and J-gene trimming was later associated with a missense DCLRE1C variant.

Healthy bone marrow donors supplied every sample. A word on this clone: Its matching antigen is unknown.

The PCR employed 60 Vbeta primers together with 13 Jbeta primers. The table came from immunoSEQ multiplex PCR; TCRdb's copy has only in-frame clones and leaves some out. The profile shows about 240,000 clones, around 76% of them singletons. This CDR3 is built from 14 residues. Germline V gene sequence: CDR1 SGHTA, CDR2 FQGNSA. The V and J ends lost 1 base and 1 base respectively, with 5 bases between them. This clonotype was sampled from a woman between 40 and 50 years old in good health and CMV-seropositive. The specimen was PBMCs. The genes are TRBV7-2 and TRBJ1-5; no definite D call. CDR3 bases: TGTGCCAGCAGCTTAGGGCGGAGCAATCAGCCCCAGCATTTT. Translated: CASSLGRSNQPQHF. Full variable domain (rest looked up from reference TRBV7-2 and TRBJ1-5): GAGVSQSPSNKVTEKGKDVELRCDPISGHTALYWYRQSLGQGLEFLIYFQGNSAPDKSGLPSDRFSAERTGGSVSTLTIQRTQQEDSAVYLCASSLGRSNQPQHFGDGTRLSIL.